What follows are 27 T cell receptor beta chains derived from one specimen sequenced in a study of shared clonotypes between healthy human individuals. TCRdb keeps only in-frame clones here, not all; method: immunoSEQ multiplex PCR. The sample records approximately 1.1 million clones, approximately 80% being singletons. The sample taken for sequencing was memory CD4+ T cells from PBMCs. Subset indicated: CD45RA-negative fraction. These receptors came from a man aged 18 to 30 in good health. Some clones in this sample may be carry-over from other donors' samples.

The rearrangement links TRBV2 to TRBJ2-4; 7 bases line up with TRBD1. The CDR3 is 14 residues long. V gave up 6 bases and J gave up 1 base; unmatched junction bases: 3. Looked up from germline, CDR1 is SNHLY and CDR2 is FYNNEI. CDR3 nucleotide sequence: TGTGCCAGCAGCAAACAGGGGGCCAAAAACATTCAGTACTTC. It specifies CASSKQGAKNIQYF.

The chain uses TRBV25-1 and TRBJ1-1; the D gene is possibly TRBD1 (5 bases). Germline V lookup: CDR1 MGHDK, CDR2 SYGVNS. Trimming cost V 6 bases and J 1 base, with 18 bases left between them. This CDR3 is built from 16 residues. The CDR3 nucleotides are TGTGCCAGCAGCCAGTCGGTGGCGGGGACGAACACTGAAGCTTTCTTT. Its protein product is CASSQSVAGTNTEAFF.

The CDR3: CASSGATSNQPQHF. The CDR3 DNA is TGTGCCTCTTCAGGGGCTACTAGCAATCAGCCCCAGCATTTT. This chain connects TRBV2 to TRBJ1-5; TRBD1 is a possible D gene (6 bases). Germline lookup yields CDR1 SNHLY and CDR2 FYNNEI. V shed 11 bases and J shed 0 bases, with 14 bases lying between them. The CDR3 spans 14 residues. Supplemented by reference TRBV2 and TRBJ1-5, the full variable domain reads EPEVTQTPSHQVTQMGQEVILRCVPISNHLYFYWYRQILGQKVEFLVSFYNNEISEKSEIFDDQFSVERPDGSNFTLKIRSTKLEDSAMYFCASSGATSNQPQHFGDGTRLSIL.

The chain couples TRBV5-4 to TRBJ2-5, with a tentative D call TRBD2 (6 bases). V was pared by 2 bases and J by 2 bases, with 25 bases between. CDR1 and CDR2 from the germline V gene are SGHNT and YYREEE (reference sequence). CDR3 length: 19 residues. CDR3 sequence: CASSFGGGGPRGPQETQYF. Here the CDR3 DNA reads TGTGCCAGCAGCTTTGGGGGAGGAGGGCCCAGAGGTCCGCAAGAGACCCAGTACTTC.

Only a few counts were recorded for this clone. The chain links TRBV14 to TRBJ2-7; D not certain. The germline gives CDR1 SGHDN, CDR2 FVKESK. This CDR3 has 15 amino acids. Trimming removed 0 bases at V and 0 bases at J, with 9 bases between. In nucleotides, the CDR3 is TGTGCCAGCAGCCAAGATGGCAGAGACTCCTACGAGCAGTACTTC. Protein product: CASSQDGRDSYEQYF. Full variable domain (outside the CDR3, taken from reference TRBV14 and TRBJ2-7): EAGVTQFPSHSVIEKGQTVTLRCDPISGHDNLYWYRRVMGKEIKFLLHFVKESKQDESGMPNNRFLAERTGGTYSTLKVQPAELEDSGVYFCASSQDGRDSYEQYFGPGTRLTVT.

This clone was detected only a few times. The CDR3 DNA reads TGTGCCAGCCAATCCAGCTGGGAGCAGTACTTC. Translated, it gives CASQSSWEQYF. The chain links TRBV6-6 to TRBJ2-7; D unclear. Germline CDR1 reads MNHNY; CDR2 reads SVGAGI (reference sequence). V was shortened by 8 bases and J by 7 bases, with 12 bases between the two germline ends. The CDR3 loop spans 11 amino acids.

CDR3 DNA sequence: TGTGCCAGCAGTGATTCCGGGACTAGCGGGAGGGCCGGAGAGACCCAGTACTTC. Protein product: CASSDSGTSGRAGETQYF. V and J are TRBV25-1 and TRBJ2-5; 16 bases are shared with TRBD2. V lost 3 bases to trimming and J lost 4 bases; unmatched junction nucleotides: 8. Germline CDR1 is MGHDK and CDR2 is SYGVNS. The CDR3 sequence is 18 residues long.

This clone occurred a few times. The chain employs TRBV5-1 and TRBJ2-7, with D unresolved. V was cut by 0 bases and J by 3 bases, with 7 bases left in between. The CDR3 consists of 13 residues. Germline V gene lookup returns CDR1 SGHRS and CDR2 YFSETQ. The CDR3: CASSLGDFYEQYF. DNA of the CDR3: TGCGCCAGCAGCTTGGGGGATTTCTACGAGCAGTACTTC.

This clone showed up just once. The chain is built from TRBV18 and TRBJ2-7; D not certain. CDR1 KGHSH and CDR2 LQKENI come from the germline V gene. CDR3 length equals 15 residues. Deletions cut 2 bases from V and 0 bases from J, with 11 bases between. The CDR3 reads CASSPIGATSYEQYF. The DNA for the CDR3 is TGTGCCAGCTCACCAATAGGTGCTACCTCCTACGAGCAGTACTTC.

This clone has ten or more counts. The chain joins TRBV19 to TRBJ1-5, with 7 bases aligning to TRBD1. The CDR3 is 15 residues long. Germline CDR1 is LNHDA and CDR2 is SQIVND (reference sequence). The ends lost 11 bases at V and 4 bases at J; junction bases unmatched: 14. The CDR3 nucleotides are TGTGCCGGAGGAAAAAAGGGGGCAACTAATCAGCCCCAGCATTTT. It yields the protein CAGGKKGATNQPQHF.

This rearrangement joins TRBV18 to TRBJ1-2, with 7 bases identical to TRBD1. After removal of 0 bases from V and 4 bases from J, the junction contained 5 bases not matched to a gene. The CDR3 loop spans 15 amino acids. Germline V gene sequence: CDR1 KGHSH, CDR2 LQKENI. CDR3 amino acids: CASSPPTGPIYGYTF. In DNA form, the CDR3 reads TGTGCCAGCTCACCACCGACAGGGCCCATCTATGGCTACACCTTC.

This rearrangement joins TRBV4-3 to TRBJ2-1; 7 nucleotides line up with TRBD2. The V gene's germline CDR1 is LGHNA and CDR2 YSLEER. The length of the CDR3 is 15 residues. V lost 7 bases to trimming and J lost 1 base; unmatched junction nucleotides: 7. DNA of the CDR3: TGCGCCAGCACGATACAAGCGGGATCCTACAATGAGCAGTTCTTC. It yields the protein CASTIQAGSYNEQFF.

The chain is built from TRBV2 and TRBJ2-2; D call uncertain. The V end was cut by 3 bases, the J end by 6 bases, with 8 bases between. CDR1 SNHLY and CDR2 FYNNEI come from the germline V gene. The CDR3 has 13 amino acids. CDR3 bases: TGTGCCAGCAGTGAGTTTCAGTCCGGGGAGCTGTTTTTT. Translation gives CASSEFQSGELFF. The complete variable domain, with remaining parts taken from reference TRBV2 and TRBJ2-2, reads EPEVTQTPSHQVTQMGQEVILRCVPISNHLYFYWYRQILGQKVEFLVSFYNNEISEKSEIFDDQFSVERPDGSNFTLKIRSTKLEDSAMYFCASSEFQSGELFFGEGSRLTVL.

V gene TRBV10-1 combines with J gene TRBJ1-2, with D possibly matching TRBD1 (5 bases). The CDR3 has 13 amino acids. The germline CDR1 and CDR2 sequences are WNHNN and SYGVQD (reference sequence). The germline V and J ends were trimmed by 5 bases and 2 bases, with 9 bases remaining between them. The CDR3 spells CASSKGANYGYTF. The CDR3 nucleotides read TGCGCCAGCAGTAAAGGGGCAAACTATGGCTACACCTTC.

This chain uses TRBV2 with TRBJ1-1; D is possibly TRBD1 (5 bases). V lost 6 bases, J lost 7 bases, and 12 bases lay in between. The CDR3 spans 12 residues. Per germline, CDR1 SNHLY and CDR2 FYNNEI. This CDR3 reads CASRIGTVEAFF. In nucleotides, the CDR3 is TGTGCCAGCAGAATAGGGACCGTTGAAGCTTTCTTT.

This sequence joins TRBV5-1 and TRBJ1-2; 11 positions match TRBD1. The CDR3 has 15 amino acids. CDR1 and CDR2 from the germline V gene are SGHRS and YFSETQ. The ends lost 3 bases at V and 3 bases at J; junction bases unmatched: 4. The CDR3: CASSSDRGQDYGYTF. Here the CDR3 DNA reads TGCGCCAGCAGCTCGGACAGGGGGCAGGACTATGGCTACACCTTC.

The chain recombines TRBV4-3 with TRBJ2-7; D possibly corresponds to TRBD2 (6 bases). V lost 1 base to trimming and J lost 7 bases, with 11 bases between them. Looked up from germline, CDR1 is LGHNA and CDR2 is YSLEER. The CDR3 consists of 13 residues. The CDR3 loop is CASSQAARGEQYF. The CDR3 DNA is TGCGCCAGCAGCCAAGCTGCCCGGGGGGAGCAGTACTTC.

This chain links TRBV28 with TRBJ1-6; no definite D call. Germline lookup yields CDR1 MDHEN and CDR2 SYDVKM. V lost 6 bases to trimming and J lost 13 bases, with 13 bases between them. CDR3 length equals 12 residues. The CDR3 bases are TGTGCCAGCAGGACCGGCGGATCCCCCCTCCACTTT. Translating it yields CASRTGGSPLHF.

The chain employs TRBV2 and TRBJ2-6; D is perhaps TRBD1 (6 bases). The V gene lost 4 bases and the J gene lost 0 bases, with 10 bases spanning the gap. The CDR3 has 16 amino acids. CDR1 and CDR2 (germline): SNHLY, FYNNEI. The CDR3, as DNA: TGTGCCAGCAGTGGGGCAGGGGACTCTGGGGCCAACGTCCTGACTTTC. This sequence encodes CASSGAGDSGANVLTF.

As concerns this clone: Relative to the germline gene, one junction end is altered; a read error may explain this. The V and J genes are TRBV7-2 and TRBJ2-7; TRBD2 aligns across 9 bases. In germline, CDR1 is SGHTA, CDR2 FQGNSA. The CDR3 contains 13 residues. This CDR3 reads CASSGSGSYVQYF. The CDR3 coding sequence is TGTGCCAGCAGCGGTAGCGGGAGTTACGTGCAGTACTTC.

DNA for the CDR3: TGTGCCAGCAGTGCCCCGGCGGGAGCCTCCTACGAGCAGTACTTC. Its translation is CASSAPAGASYEQYF. The V gene is TRBV28, the J gene TRBJ2-7; 7 nucleotides align to TRBD2. J was trimmed by 0 bases and V by 5 bases; bases with no gene match: 7. CDR1 is MDHEN and CDR2 is SYDVKM in the germline V gene. The CDR3 covers 15 residues.

This clone was observed a handful of times. The genes are TRBV6-6 and TRBJ1-1; 11 bases match TRBD1. Looked up from germline, CDR1 is MNHNY and CDR2 is SVGAGI (reference sequence). V was clipped by 6 bases and J by 0 bases; unmatched bases: 3. The CDR3 length is 15 residues. The CDR3 DNA reads TGTGCCAGCAGAGGGACAGGGGGGATGAACACTGAAGCTTTCTTT. It encodes CASRGTGGMNTEAFF.

A word on this clone: Other nucleotide sequences in the sample specify the same CDR3. The V call is TRBV30, the J call TRBJ1-4; D is undetermined. V was trimmed by 1 base and J by 5 bases, leaving 2 bases between them. Germline CDR1 and CDR2: GTSNPN and SVGIG (reference sequence). The CDR3 has 11 amino acids. The CDR3 DNA reads as TGTGCCTGGAGTGCGAATGAAAAACTGTTTTTT. It is translated as CAWSANEKLFF.

This clone was observed once. This chain connects TRBV6-1 to TRBJ1-3; the D gene is possibly TRBD1 (6 bases). Germline V lookup: CDR1 MNHNS, CDR2 SASEGT. The CDR3 runs to 14 residues. The V and J ends lost 0 bases and 5 bases respectively, with 8 bases between them. CDR3 region: CASSEAGGRNTIYF. The CDR3 bases are TGTGCCAGCAGTGAAGCAGGGGGGAGAAACACCATATATTTT.

The rearrangement joins TRBV6-5 to TRBJ1-1, with no clear D. V gave up 0 bases and J gave up 1 base, with 12 bases separating them. Germline V gene lookup returns CDR1 MNHEY and CDR2 SVGAGI. This CDR3 contains 16 residues. The CDR3 here is CASSYSTGVSNTEAFF. DNA of the CDR3: TGTGCCAGCAGTTACTCTACCGGGGTCTCGAACACTGAAGCTTTCTTT.

The chain is built from TRBV4-3 and TRBJ1-5; D perhaps matches TRBD1 (6 bases). There are 15 residues in the CDR3. Germline assignment: CDR1 LGHNA and CDR2 YSLEER. Trimming removed 1 base from V and 11 bases from J, with 18 bases in between. In DNA, the CDR3 is TGCGCCAGCAGCCAAGGTGTACAGGGAGGGTGGGCCCAGCATTTT. This encodes CASSQGVQGGWAQHF.

This clone was seen only a few times. The V and J genes are TRBV18 and TRBJ1-1, with D hard to call. CDR3 length: 15 amino acids. Germline V gives CDR1 KGHSH, CDR2 LQKENI. The V end was cut by 6 bases, the J end by 1 base, with 15 bases between. In DNA form, the CDR3 reads TGTGCCAGCTCCACCAATAGTGGGGAGAACACTGAAGCTTTCTTT. It is translated as CASSTNSGENTEAFF. Variable domain in full (rest from reference TRBV18 and TRBJ1-1): NAGVMQNPRHLVRRRGQEARLRCSPMKGHSHVYWYRQLPEEGLKFMVYLQKENIIDESGMPKERFSAEFPKEGPSILRIQQVVRGDSAAYFCASSTNSGENTEAFFGQGTRLTVV.